The 27 T cell receptor beta chains reported below all come from one sample, sequenced in a study of T-cell memory formation after mild COVID-19. TCRdb itself ran the 5' RACE reads through MiXCR, one entry per CDR3 protein. The repertoire has around 300,000 distinct CDR3 sequences, roughly 15% of them found once; the top ten carry about a fifth. Sequenced: PBMCs or a T cell subset sorted from them (not recorded which). The source of these receptors is a man between 18 and 29 years old who had mild COVID-19 (a few samples of this study predate the infection). Cell type and time point are not known.

This rearrangement joins TRBV6-1 to TRBJ2-3; D call uncertain. V was pared by 0 bases and J by 5 bases, with 9 bases between. The CDR3 runs to 14 residues. Germline lookup yields CDR1 MNHNS and CDR2 SASEGT. This CDR3 reads CASSEAPGIDTQYF. In DNA, the CDR3 is TGTGCCAGCAGTGAAGCGCCTGGGATAGATACGCAGTATTTT.

This clonotype appeared a few times. The rearrangement links TRBV6-2 or TRBV6-3 to TRBJ2-2, with 7 bases identical to TRBD2. The CDR3 loop spans 18 amino acids. Germline CDR1 MNHEY, CDR2 SVGEGT. The ends lost 7 bases at V and 6 bases at J; junction bases unmatched: 20. The CDR3 loop reads CASTHLSPNRGEAGELFF. The CDR3 region has the DNA TGTGCCAGCACCCACCTATCCCCTAATCGGGGGGAGGCCGGGGAGCTGTTTTTT.

This clonotype was observed a few times. The chain employs TRBV4-1 and TRBJ1-6; 7 bases map to TRBD1. The CDR3 runs 15 residues. With 2 bases clipped from V and 7 bases from J, the junction kept 5 bases outside the gene matches. Germline V gene data show CDR1 as MGHRA and CDR2 as YSYEKL. CDR3 sequence: CASSQPRQGNSPLHF. The CDR3 DNA reads as TGCGCCAGCAGCCAACCTCGACAGGGAAATTCACCCCTCCACTTT.

This clonotype was seen ten or more times. The chain combines TRBV5-1 with TRBJ1-1; tentative D call: TRBD1 (6 bases). V was cut by 0 bases and J by 1 base, with 7 bases left in between. Germline CDR1 is SGHRS and CDR2 is YFSETQ. This CDR3 region has 14 residues. The CDR3 loop is CASSLAGANTEAFF. The CDR3, as DNA: TGCGCCAGCAGCTTGGCGGGGGCGAACACTGAAGCTTTCTTT.

J is TRBJ1-1 and V is TRBV7-6; D not resolved. Between the trimmed V and J ends, which lost 1 base and 0 bases, there was a span of 6 bases. CDR1 is SGHVS, CDR2 FNYEAQ, per germline. CDR3 size: 14 residues. The CDR3 DNA reads as TGTGCCAGCAGCTTAGAACAGTTGAACACTGAAGCTTTCTTT. This sequence encodes CASSLEQLNTEAFF.

This chain joins TRBV7-2 and TRBJ2-3; D might be TRBD2 (5 bases). Germline CDR1 is SGHTA and CDR2 is FQGNSA. Trimming removed 3 bases at V and 0 bases at J, with 13 bases between. The length of the CDR3 is 16 residues. The CDR3 sequence: CASSLVITGSTDTQYF. The CDR3 nucleotides read TGTGCCAGCAGCTTGGTGATAACGGGGAGCACAGATACGCAGTATTTT.

The V call is TRBV5-5, the J call TRBJ2-2; either TRBD1 or TRBD2 may fit D (5 bases each). Deletions cut 0 bases from V and 4 bases from J, with 10 bases between. Germline CDR1 reads SGHKS; CDR2 reads YYEKEE (reference sequence). CDR3 size: 15 residues. The CDR3 here is CASSLVWGSTGELFF. Here the CDR3 DNA reads TGTGCCAGCAGCTTGGTCTGGGGGTCCACCGGGGAGCTGTTTTTT.

The rearrangement uses TRBV20-1 and TRBJ2-3; D may be TRBD1 or TRBD2 (5 bases each). V dropped 0 bases and J dropped 4 bases, with 26 bases sitting between them. Germline CDR1 is DFQATT and CDR2 is SNEGSKA (reference sequence). This CDR3 is built from 19 residues. The CDR3 DNA sequence: TGCAGTGCTAGAGATTACCGGGGCATAGCGCGAAACCATCCAGATACGCAGTATTTT. Residues: CSARDYRGIARNHPDTQYF.

The chain combines TRBV5-6 with TRBJ2-5; 8 nucleotides agree with TRBD1. The CDR3 totals 13 residues. Losses at the gene ends were 1 base for V and 5 bases for J; bases not matched to a gene: 1. Germline V gives CDR1 SGHDT, CDR2 YYEEEE. DNA of the CDR3: TGTGCCAGCAGCTTGTACAGGGGGGAGACCCAGTACTTC. As protein: CASSLYRGETQYF. Full variable domain (rest looked up from reference TRBV5-6 and TRBJ2-5): DAGVTQSPTHLIKTRGQQVTLRCSPKSGHDTVSWYQQALGQGPQFIFQYYEEEERQRGNFPDRFSGHQFPNYSSELNVNALLLGDSALYLCASSLYRGETQYFGPGTRLLVL.

In this sample, this clonotype turned up a few times. The chain is built from TRBV27 and TRBJ1-1; 9 bases line up with TRBD1. Germline V lookup: CDR1 MNHEY, CDR2 SMNVEV (reference sequence). The length of the CDR3 is 16 residues. V trimming: 5 bases; J trimming: 3 bases; junction bases outside the gene matches: 10. CDR3 loop: CASSPWTGDRYTEAFF. The CDR3 bases are TGTGCCAGCAGTCCCTGGACAGGGGATCGGTACACTGAAGCTTTCTTT.

This clonotype was counted between two and nine times. V usage is TRBV5-1 and J usage is TRBJ1-1; D unresolved. The CDR3 has 15 amino acids. In germline, CDR1 is SGHRS, CDR2 YFSETQ. V lost 4 bases and J 4 bases, leaving 17 bases between the germline ends. The DNA for the CDR3 is TGCGCCAGCAGCCAGTGGGAAATTTCGGGCACTGAAGCTTTCTTT. The encoded protein is CASSQWEISGTEAFF.

V usage is TRBV4-2 and J usage is TRBJ2-7; 8 nucleotides align to TRBD1. The germline CDR1 and CDR2 sequences are LGHNA and YNFKEQ. CDR3 length equals 16 residues. Trimming at V came to 5 bases and at J to 2 bases, leaving 11 bases not matched to a gene. CDR3 loop: CASSEYQTGDTYEQYF. The CDR3 DNA follows: TGTGCCAGCAGCGAATACCAGACAGGGGACACCTACGAGCAGTACTTC.

This clonotype was observed a handful of times. The V gene is TRBV13, the J gene TRBJ1-1, with D uncertain. Germline V gives CDR1 PRHDT, CDR2 FYEKMQ (reference sequence). Trimming removed 2 bases from V and 3 bases from J, with 7 bases in between. The CDR3 length is 13 residues. CDR3 coding DNA: TGTGCCAGCAGCTTACTGAGGGACACTGAAGCTTTCTTT. Its protein is CASSLLRDTEAFF.

This clonotype was found a few times. The chain is built from TRBV7-2 and TRBJ2-1; D could derive from TRBD1 or TRBD2 (5 bases each). The CDR3 runs to 15 residues. V lost 1 base and J 6 bases, leaving 13 bases between the germline ends. Germline assignment: CDR1 SGHTA and CDR2 FQGNSA. CDR3 region: CASSLDGTTSNEQFF. Written as DNA, the CDR3 is TGTGCCAGCAGCTTAGACGGGACCACGTCCAATGAGCAGTTCTTC. The entire variable domain, with the rest obtained from reference TRBV7-2 and TRBJ2-1, is as follows: GAGVSQSPSNKVTEKGKDVELRCDPISGHTALYWYRQSLGQGLEFLIYFQGNSAPDKSGLPSDRFSAERTGGSVSTLTIQRTQQEDSAVYLCASSLDGTTSNEQFFGPGTRLTVL.

This clonotype was found a few times. V gene TRBV5-1 combines with J gene TRBJ2-2, with 9 bases identical to TRBD2. The germline V gene encodes CDR1 SGHRS and CDR2 YFSETQ. Trimming cost V 0 bases and J 0 bases; bases outside gene matches: 6. This CDR3 comprises 18 residues. The chain's CDR3 is CASSLELRGGANTGELFF. Written as DNA, the CDR3 is TGCGCCAGCAGCTTGGAGTTGCGGGGGGGCGCGAACACCGGGGAGCTGTTTTTT.

This clonotype has only a few counts. The chain uses TRBV5-1 and TRBJ1-5; TRBD1 might be the D (5 bases). Per the germline V gene, CDR1 is SGHRS and CDR2 is YFSETQ. The germline V and J ends were trimmed by 4 bases and 7 bases, with 12 bases remaining between them. CDR3 length: 13 amino acids. This CDR3 is CASSAGGGQPQHF. In DNA, the CDR3 is TGCGCCAGCAGCGCGGGGGGTGGGCAGCCCCAGCATTTT.

The V gene is TRBV24-1, the J gene TRBJ2-1; 11 bases are a match to TRBD1. The germline gives CDR1 KGHDR, CDR2 SFDVKD. V lost 2 bases to trimming and J lost 6 bases; unmatched junction nucleotides: 8. The CDR3 length is 17 residues. CDR3 bases: TGTGCCACCAGTGATTGGGGTTGGGGGACAGGGGGCAATGAGCAGTTCTTC. It is translated as CATSDWGWGTGGNEQFF.

This clonotype was counted only a few times. CDR3 DNA: TGCGCCAGCAGCCAAGAGGTCGGGGGGCAGCCCCAGCATTTT. It codes for CASSQEVGGQPQHF. The rearrangement links TRBV4-3 to TRBJ1-5, with a possible D match to TRBD1 (5 bases). Germline CDR1 reads LGHNA; CDR2 reads YSLEER. V was shortened by 0 bases and J by 7 bases, with 10 bases between the two germline ends. The CDR3 length is 14 residues.

This clonotype was observed a few times. The chain is built from TRBV14 and TRBJ2-2, with D perhaps matching TRBD1 (5 bases). The CDR3 is 11 residues long. Per germline, CDR1 SGHDN and CDR2 FVKESK. Trimming took off 4 bases at V and 9 bases at J, with 6 bases between the two ends. CDR3 in amino acids: CASSRGRELFF. The CDR3 coding sequence is TGTGCCAGCAGCCGGGGCCGGGAGCTGTTTTTT.

This clonotype was seen only a few times. The chain couples TRBV19 to TRBJ1-1; perhaps TRBD1 as D (5 bases). In germline, CDR1 is LNHDA, CDR2 SQIVND (reference sequence). This CDR3 comprises 13 residues. V lost 5 bases to trimming and J lost 5 bases, with 12 bases between them. The CDR3 spells CASSPGLGTEAFF. The CDR3 coding sequence is TGTGCCAGTAGTCCAGGGTTGGGGACTGAAGCTTTCTTT.

This clonotype appeared a few times. The chain has TRBV5-6 and TRBJ2-7; no clear D. The CDR3 length is 15 residues. The germline gives CDR1 SGHDT, CDR2 YYEEEE. V was shortened by 4 bases and J by 7 bases, with 21 bases between the two germline ends. The CDR3 loop reads CASSPRTSPGREQYF. In DNA form, the CDR3 reads TGTGCCAGCAGCCCAAGAACCTCTCCAGGCAGGGAGCAGTACTTC.

The gene calls are TRBV7-2 and TRBJ1-1; no firm D call. The CDR3 extends over 15 amino acids. Trimming shortened V by 2 bases and J by 0 bases, and 10 bases separated the two germline ends. The germline V gene has CDR1 SGHTA and CDR2 FQGNSA. CDR3 loop: CASSLNFLLNTEAFF. In DNA form, the CDR3 reads TGTGCCAGCAGCTTAAACTTTCTCTTGAACACTGAAGCTTTCTTT.

The rearrangement joins TRBV7-2 to TRBJ2-1; tentatively, D is TRBD2 (5 bases). CDR1 is SGHTA, CDR2 FQGNSA, per germline. The CDR3 is made up of 14 amino acids. Deletions cut 8 bases from V and 6 bases from J, with 17 bases between. CDR3 sequence (DNA): TGTGCCAGCTCCGGCCGTACTAGTACCAATGAGCAGTTCTTC. Translation gives CASSGRTSTNEQFF.

This clonotype has only a few counts. This chain uses TRBV20-1 with TRBJ2-3; 8 bases line up with TRBD2. Germline-derived CDR1 and CDR2 are DFQATT and SNEGSKA (reference sequence). The trim removed 4 bases at V and 3 bases at J, leaving 6 bases unmatched. The CDR3 has 14 residues. CDR3 in DNA: TGCAGTGCTAAGACTAGCGATGGGACAGATACGCAGTATTTT. This translates into CSAKTSDGTDTQYF.

The chain recombines TRBV19 with TRBJ1-1, with a weak D call TRBD1 (5 bases). V dropped 7 bases and J dropped 6 bases, with 12 bases sitting between them. The germline V gene encodes CDR1 LNHDA and CDR2 SQIVND (reference sequence). The CDR3 is 12 amino acids. Here the CDR3 DNA reads TGTGCCAGTAAAATATGGGGGTCTGAAGCTTTCTTT. Amino acids: CASKIWGSEAFF.

This clonotype was observed a handful of times. The chain combines TRBV4-1 with TRBJ1-6; possible D gene TRBD1, 5 bases. The V end lost 2 bases, the J end lost 14 bases, and 19 bases lay between the germline ends. This CDR3 contains 15 residues. The germline gives CDR1 MGHRA, CDR2 YSYEKL. The CDR3 region is CASSQIGTRTRTLHF. In DNA, the CDR3 is TGCGCCAGCAGCCAAATCGGGACGAGGACAAGAACCCTCCACTTT.

This clonotype was observed a handful of times. The V and J genes are TRBV24-1 and TRBJ1-1; D is undetermined. Between the trimmed V and J ends, which lost 0 bases and 7 bases, there was a span of 5 bases. This CDR3 contains 12 residues. Germline-derived CDR1 and CDR2 are KGHDR and SFDVKD. Here the CDR3 DNA reads TGTGCCACCAGTGATTTGGGGAGTGAAGCTTTCTTT. Translating gives CATSDLGSEAFF.